Given below is one T cell receptor beta chain in context. Its specificity is unknown. The sample belongs to a study of OX40 agonist ivuxolimab in advanced cancers. The overall study: Partial responses were observed in three patients, of whom one had hepatocellular carcinoma and two had cutaneous melanoma. Whole-study results and caveats: Average numbers of expanded clones were greater in CD8+ T cells than in CD4+.

CDR3 length equals 13 residues. Trimming shortened V by 5 bases and J by 3 bases, and 10 bases separated the two germline ends. CDR1 is SGHTA and CDR2 is FQGNSA in the germline V gene. Blood samples were obtained at baseline, cycle 4 day 1, and cycle 7 day 1. The method was immunoSEQ multiplex PCR; TCRdb's version includes in-frame clones alone and lacks a portion of them. The table shows roughly 100,000 clones, with 70% to 90% occurring only once. Source: CD4+ or CD8+ T cells sorted from blood, taken in a trial of the OX40 agonist ivuxolimab. The chain combines TRBV7-2 with TRBJ1-1; D remains unclear. The receptor's source is an adult with an advanced solid tumor such as melanoma, head and neck, liver or kidney cancer. CDR3 nucleotide sequence: TGTGCCAGCAGCCTATCCCGGGACACTGAAGCTTTCTTT. Amino acids: CASSLSRDTEAFF.